These 32 T cell receptor beta chains originate from one sample sequenced in a study of cytomegalovirus exposure and HLA in healthy donors. The PCR made use of 60 Vbeta and 13 Jbeta primers. The table came from immunoSEQ multiplex PCR; TCRdb's copy has only in-frame clones and leaves some out. The sample yields fewer than 95,000 clones, around 82% seen once. Sequencing input: PBMCs. These receptors all come from a man younger than 30 in good health and CMV-seronegative.

The CDR3 reads CASSQVGRRAYNEQFF. DNA of the CDR3: TGCGCCAGCAGCCAAGTAGGACGCAGGGCCTACAATGAGCAGTTCTTC. V gene TRBV4-1 combines with J gene TRBJ2-1; D is possibly TRBD1 (5 bases). This CDR3 comprises 16 residues. Trimming left V 1 base short and J 2 bases short, with 12 bases between. Germline-derived CDR1 and CDR2 are MGHRA and YSYEKL.

The CDR3 DNA reads as TGTGCCAGCAGGCCGGGACATAGCACAGATACGCAGTATTTT. It is translated as CASRPGHSTDTQYF. The genes are TRBV6-5 and TRBJ2-3, with TRBD1 as a possible D gene (6 bases). V dropped 6 bases and J dropped 0 bases, with 10 bases sitting between them. Germline-derived CDR1 and CDR2 are MNHEY and SVGAGI. This CDR3 is built from 14 residues.

The chain links TRBV20-1 to TRBJ1-1, with a tentative D call TRBD1 (5 bases). CDR3 length: 11 amino acids. Trimming stripped 1 base from V and 11 bases from J, with 11 bases between. Germline V CDR1 and CDR2: DFQATT, SNEGSKA (reference sequence). The CDR3 loop reads CSARGGGNAFF. The DNA for the CDR3 is TGCAGTGCTAGAGGGGGGGGGAATGCTTTCTTT.

CDR3 nucleotide sequence: TGTGCCAGCAGGCCAGGGACAGGGGTCGAGCAGTACTTC. Its protein is CASRPGTGVEQYF. The rearrangement links TRBV6-6 to TRBJ2-7; 10 positions agree with TRBD1. The CDR3 is made up of 13 amino acids. The V gene's germline CDR1 is MNHNY and CDR2 SVGAGI (reference sequence). V shed 6 bases, J shed 6 bases, and the junction held 5 bases outside the gene matches.

This rearrangement joins TRBV9 to TRBJ1-2; 9 positions agree with TRBD1. This CDR3 is 15 amino acids long. Trimming at V came to 3 bases and at J to 8 bases, leaving 11 bases not matched to a gene. Germline CDR1 is SGDLS and CDR2 is YYNGEE. The CDR3 DNA follows: TGTGCCAGCAGCGCCACCGGGACAGGGCAGTGGGGCTACACCTTC. Amino acids: CASSATGTGQWGYTF.

The rearrangement joins TRBV5-1 to TRBJ2-5; TRBD2 agrees at 8 bases. The CDR3 is 16 residues long. V shed 1 base and J 2 bases; nucleotides not matched to a gene: 7. The germline V gene has CDR1 SGHRS and CDR2 YFSETQ. In DNA, the CDR3 is TGCGCCAGCAGCTTGTACAGCGGGGGCCCTCAAGAGACCCAGTACTTC. Translation gives CASSLYSGGPQETQYF.

The chain has TRBV4-2 and TRBJ1-1; possible D gene TRBD1, 6 bases. Trimming took 2 bases from V and 3 from J, leaving 10 bases between them. The germline V gene encodes CDR1 LGHNA and CDR2 YNFKEQ. The CDR3 has 14 residues. The DNA of the CDR3 is TGTGCCAGCAGCCAACCAGGGGAGTACACTGAAGCTTTCTTT. Translation gives CASSQPGEYTEAFF.

As concerns this clone: The final CDR3 position lacks the conserved phenylalanine or tryptophan, pointing to a likely read error. The chain combines TRBV27 with TRBJ1-2; 8 bases map to TRBD1. The germline V gene has CDR1 MNHEY and CDR2 SMNVEV (reference sequence). This CDR3 has 15 amino acids. J gave up 4 bases and V 6 bases, and 10 bases lay outside the gene matches. The CDR3 nucleotides read TGTGCCAGCAGCCTAAAACAGGGGGATGGCTATGGCTACACCTCC. Encoded protein: CASSLKQGDGYGYTS.

The CDR3 DNA sequence: TGTGCCAGCAGCTTAGTAGCAGGGACCTACAATGAGCAGTTCTTC. It is translated as CASSLVAGTYNEQFF. This chain connects TRBV7-7 to TRBJ2-1; possibly TRBD1 for D (5 bases). This CDR3 region has 15 residues. Between the trimmed V and J ends, which lost 1 base and 2 bases, there was a span of 9 bases. Germline values: CDR1 SSHAT, CDR2 FNYEAQ (reference sequence).

For the CDR3, the DNA is TGCGCCAGCAGTGAGTCGCGGGGAAACACCGGGGAGCTGTTTTTT. It translates to CASSESRGNTGELFF. The V call is TRBV10-1, the J call TRBJ2-2, with D perhaps matching TRBD2 (6 bases). The CDR3 sequence is 15 residues long. Germline CDR1 and CDR2: WNHNN and SYGVQD (reference sequence). The V gene lost 0 bases and the J gene lost 2 bases, with 7 bases spanning the gap.

This clone appeared once. The chain carries TRBV5-4 and TRBJ2-3; the D gene is possibly TRBD1 (6 bases). Germline CDR1 and CDR2: SGHNT and YYREEE (reference sequence). V gave up 5 bases and J gave up 1 base, with 20 bases separating them. The CDR3 runs to 17 residues. CDR3 bases: TGTGCCAGCAGGGCAACCTCTGGGGGCATCGGCACAGATACGCAGTATTTT. As protein: CASRATSGGIGTDTQYF.

The gene calls are TRBV19 and TRBJ2-2; D might be TRBD1 or TRBD2, each matching 6 bases. The CDR3 is 18 residues long. Germline lookup yields CDR1 LNHDA and CDR2 SQIVND (reference sequence). With 5 bases removed from V and 6 bases from J, the gap between germline ends came to 25 bases. CDR3 nucleotides: TGTGCCAGTAGTCTAGGGAGGACAGCCTCTTATGGTGCCGGGGAGCTGTTTTTT. Protein sequence: CASSLGRTASYGAGELFF.

The J gene is TRBJ2-7, the V gene TRBV2; 8 nucleotides line up with TRBD1. Unmatched junction bases numbered 6, after V lost 8 bases and J lost 3 bases. The germline V gene has CDR1 SNHLY and CDR2 FYNNEI. The CDR3 is 13 amino acids. This CDR3 is CASVTGTGYEQYF. DNA of the CDR3: TGTGCCAGCGTTACCGGGACAGGCTACGAGCAGTACTTC. Looking up the rest from reference TRBV2 and TRBJ2-7 gives the full variable domain: EPEVTQTPSHQVTQMGQEVILRCVPISNHLYFYWYRQILGQKVEFLVSFYNNEISEKSEIFDDQFSVERPDGSNFTLKIRSTKLEDSAMYFCASVTGTGYEQYFGPGTRLTVT.

The chain uses TRBV5-6 and TRBJ2-1; TRBD2 might be the D (6 bases). V was shortened by 5 bases and J by 12 bases, with 12 bases between the two germline ends. CDR1 and CDR2 (germline): SGHDT, YYEEEE. The CDR3 consists of 11 residues. Here the CDR3 DNA reads TGTGCCAGCAGTCGGGACTCGCCGCAGTTCTTC. This encodes CASSRDSPQFF.

The rearrangement links TRBV6-5 to TRBJ2-3; D is unclear. In germline, CDR1 is MNHEY, CDR2 SVGAGI. Trimming pared 0 bases from V and 4 bases from J, leaving 5 bases between. The CDR3 totals 13 residues. The CDR3 nucleotides read TGTGCCAGCAGTTACTCCCGGGCAGATACGCAGTATTTT. As protein: CASSYSRADTQYF.

The chain combines TRBV6-5 with TRBJ2-5; 8 nucleotides line up with TRBD1. Trimming took 8 bases from V and 5 from J; bases not matched to a gene: 4. CDR1 and CDR2 (germline): MNHEY, SVGAGI. The CDR3 has 12 amino acids. CDR3 sequence (DNA): TGTGCCAGCGGACAGGGACTGGAGACCCAGTACTTC. It codes for CASGQGLETQYF.

The chain joins TRBV9 to TRBJ2-6, with 8 bases identical to TRBD2. The V segment lost 6 bases and the J segment 4 bases; nucleotides outside the gene matches: 3. From germline, CDR1 is SGDLS and CDR2 YYNGEE. The CDR3 is 14 amino acids. The CDR3 sequence: CASKRGQGANVLTF. In nucleotides, the CDR3 is TGTGCCAGCAAGCGGGGGCAGGGGGCCAACGTCCTGACTTTC.

V and J are TRBV9 and TRBJ1-2, with 7 bases identical to TRBD1. The CDR3 runs 14 residues. V was pared by 4 bases and J by 4 bases, with 7 bases of the junction left unmatched. Germline V lookup: CDR1 SGDLS, CDR2 YYNGEE. The CDR3 reads CASSKDRPSYGYTF. The CDR3 DNA sequence: TGTGCCAGCAGCAAGGACAGGCCTTCCTATGGCTACACCTTC.

The chain is built from TRBV29-1 and TRBJ1-1; D may be TRBD1 (5 bases). CDR1 and CDR2 from the germline V gene are SQVTM and ANQGSEA. The CDR3 covers 14 residues. V dropped 3 bases and J dropped 4 bases, with 15 bases sitting between them. The CDR3 spells CSVEWGGMGTEAFF. The CDR3 coding sequence is TGCAGCGTTGAGTGGGGGGGGATGGGCACTGAAGCTTTCTTT.

J is TRBJ2-2 and V is TRBV15, with a tentative D call TRBD1 (5 bases). The V and J ends lost 0 bases and 0 bases respectively, with 11 bases between them. CDR3 length: 17 residues. Germline V gene lookup returns CDR1 LNHNV and CDR2 YYDKDF (reference sequence). CDR3 region: CATSRDTGTANTGELFF. CDR3 bases: TGTGCCACCAGCAGAGATACAGGCACAGCGAACACCGGGGAGCTGTTTTTT.

The chain employs TRBV2 and TRBJ1-6; 7 bases match TRBD1. The junction had 10 bases not matched to a gene; V was cut back by 3 bases and J by 5 bases. CDR1 is SNHLY and CDR2 is FYNNEI in the germline V gene. CDR3 size: 17 residues. CDR3 bases: TGTGCCAGCAGTGAGGTGGTTCGACAGGGAAATAATTCACCCCTCCACTTT. This codes for CASSEVVRQGNNSPLHF.

This chain links TRBV4-1 with TRBJ1-5, with TRBD1 matching 7 bases. The CDR3 totals 18 residues. The germline CDR1 and CDR2 sequences are MGHRA and YSYEKL. The V segment lost 0 bases and the J segment 0 bases; nucleotides outside the gene matches: 8. CDR3 residues: CASSQDGDSGYSNQPQHF. The CDR3 DNA sequence: TGCGCCAGCAGCCAAGATGGGGACAGCGGATATAGCAATCAGCCCCAGCATTTT.

The chain links TRBV7-6 to TRBJ2-1; the match to TRBD1 covers 7 bases. The trim removed 5 bases at V and 7 bases at J, leaving 14 bases unmatched. Germline CDR1 is SGHVS and CDR2 is FNYEAQ. The CDR3 has 16 residues. The CDR3 protein is CASSPWDSRFGNEQFF. The CDR3 DNA reads TGTGCCAGCAGCCCGTGGGACAGCCGCTTTGGGAATGAGCAGTTCTTC.

The genes are TRBV6-5 and TRBJ2-3; tentatively, D is TRBD2 (5 bases). The CDR3 covers 13 residues. The germline CDR1 and CDR2 sequences are MNHEY and SVGAGI. Trimming left V 8 bases short and J 1 base short, with 10 bases between. The CDR3 loop reads CASRLRGTDTQYF. As DNA, the CDR3 is TGTGCCAGCCGACTGAGGGGCACAGATACGCAGTATTTT.

The gene calls are TRBV5-1 and TRBJ1-1; a weak D match, TRBD1 (6 bases). V was trimmed by 2 bases and J by 3 bases, leaving 11 bases between them. CDR3 length equals 14 residues. The germline V gene encodes CDR1 SGHRS and CDR2 YFSETQ. The CDR3 DNA reads TGCGCCAGCAGCTTAACAGGGACGGACACTGAAGCTTTCTTT. This encodes CASSLTGTDTEAFF. The full variable domain, its missing parts supplied by reference TRBV5-1 and TRBJ1-1, is KAGVTQTPRYLIKTRGQQVTLSCSPISGHRSVSWYQQTPGQGLQFLFEYFSETQRNKGNFPGRFSGRQFSNSRSEMNVSTLELGDSALYLCASSLTGTDTEAFFGQGTRLTVV.

The V and J genes are TRBV6-1 and TRBJ1-1; D remains ambiguous. V lost 5 bases and J lost 4, with 14 bases in between. Per germline, CDR1 MNHNS and CDR2 SASEGT. The CDR3 sequence is 14 residues long. CDR3 nucleotide sequence: TGTGCCAGCAGTCCAGACCCCGCTAGCACTGAAGCTTTCTTT. This sequence encodes CASSPDPASTEAFF.

This chain joins TRBV10-1 and TRBJ2-7; possibly TRBD2 for D (5 bases). This CDR3 contains 14 residues. Germline V CDR1 and CDR2: WNHNN, SYGVQD (reference sequence). V lost 3 bases, J lost 1 base, and 10 bases lay in between. Written as DNA, the CDR3 is TGCGCCAGCAGTGATGAGGGTTTATCCTACGAGCAGTACTTC. Residues: CASSDEGLSYEQYF.

In this sample, this clone turned up a few times. The chain is built from TRBV2 and TRBJ1-6; 7 nucleotides agree with TRBD1. V gave up 7 bases and J gave up 5 bases; unmatched junction bases: 29. The CDR3 length is 22 residues. CDR1 is SNHLY, CDR2 FYNNEI, per germline. The CDR3 protein is CASKRSISRRGQILQDNSPLHF. The CDR3 coding sequence is TGTGCCAGCAAGCGCTCCATCTCCCGAAGGGGGCAAATATTACAGGATAATTCACCCCTCCACTTT.

The chain couples TRBV4-1 to TRBJ2-5; possible D gene TRBD1, 5 bases. The CDR3 contains 15 residues. Per germline, CDR1 MGHRA and CDR2 YSYEKL. Trimming stripped 2 bases from V and 5 bases from J, with 15 bases between. CDR3 bases: TGCGCCAGCAGCCAATCAGACAGTTATGGGGAGACCCAGTACTTC. This codes for CASSQSDSYGETQYF.

The chain is built from TRBV7-8 and TRBJ1-5; the match to TRBD1 covers 8 bases. The V segment lost 3 bases and the J segment 6 bases; nucleotides outside the gene matches: 4. Germline assignment: CDR1 SGHVS and CDR2 FQNEAQ. The CDR3 totals 14 residues. In nucleotides, the CDR3 is TGTGCCAGCAGCTTGGGCAGGGGGCTTCAGCCCCAGCATTTT. Translation: CASSLGRGLQPQHF.

In this sample, this clone turned up a few times. This chain uses TRBV7-6 with TRBJ2-3, with 7 bases identical to TRBD2. This CDR3 comprises 13 residues. The V and J ends lost 4 bases and 8 bases, in that order; junction bases with no gene match: 6. Germline V CDR1 and CDR2: SGHVS, FNYEAQ. In DNA, the CDR3 is TGTGCCAGCAGCTCACCTCCGGGGGGTACGCAGTATTTT. It codes for CASSSPPGGTQYF. Complete variable domain (other parts from reference TRBV7-6 and TRBJ2-3): GAGVSQSPRYKVTKRGQDVALRCDPISGHVSLYWYRQALGQGPEFLTYFNYEAQQDKSGLPNDRFSAERPEGSISTLTIQRTEQRDSAMYRCASSSPPGGTQYFGPGTRLTVL.

V usage is TRBV12-5 and J usage is TRBJ2-1; 9 nucleotides align to TRBD2. This CDR3 region has 16 residues. V lost 0 bases and J lost 7; bases outside the gene matches: 7. Germline V CDR1 and CDR2: LGHNT, FRNRAP. CDR3 region: CASGLVAGGPRNEQFF. The CDR3 nucleotides read TGTGCTAGTGGTTTGGTCGCGGGGGGGCCTAGGAATGAGCAGTTCTTC.